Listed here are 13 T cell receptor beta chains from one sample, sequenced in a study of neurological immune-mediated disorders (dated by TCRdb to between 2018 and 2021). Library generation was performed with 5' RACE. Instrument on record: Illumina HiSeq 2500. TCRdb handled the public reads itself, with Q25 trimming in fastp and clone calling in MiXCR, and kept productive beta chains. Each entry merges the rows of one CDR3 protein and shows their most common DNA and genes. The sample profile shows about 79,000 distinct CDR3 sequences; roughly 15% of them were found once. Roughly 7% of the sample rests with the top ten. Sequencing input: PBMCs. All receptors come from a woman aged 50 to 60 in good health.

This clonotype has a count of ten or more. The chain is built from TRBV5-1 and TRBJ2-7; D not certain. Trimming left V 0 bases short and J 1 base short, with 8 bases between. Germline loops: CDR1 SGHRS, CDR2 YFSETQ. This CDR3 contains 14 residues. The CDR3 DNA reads TGCGCCAGCAGCTTGGAAGTCAGTTCCTACGAGCAGTACTTC. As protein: CASSLEVSSYEQYF. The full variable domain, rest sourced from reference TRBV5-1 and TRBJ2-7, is KAGVTQTPRYLIKTRGQQVTLSCSPISGHRSVSWYQQTPGQGLQFLFEYFSETQRNKGNFPGRFSGRQFSNSRSEMNVSTLELGDSALYLCASSLEVSSYEQYFGPGTRLTVT.

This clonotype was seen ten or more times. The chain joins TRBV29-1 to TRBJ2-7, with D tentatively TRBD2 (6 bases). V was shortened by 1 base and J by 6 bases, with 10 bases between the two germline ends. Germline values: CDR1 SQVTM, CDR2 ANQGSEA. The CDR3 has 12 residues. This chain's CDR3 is CSVEGRGSEQYF. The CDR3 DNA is TGCAGCGTTGAAGGGCGGGGATCCGAGCAGTACTTC.

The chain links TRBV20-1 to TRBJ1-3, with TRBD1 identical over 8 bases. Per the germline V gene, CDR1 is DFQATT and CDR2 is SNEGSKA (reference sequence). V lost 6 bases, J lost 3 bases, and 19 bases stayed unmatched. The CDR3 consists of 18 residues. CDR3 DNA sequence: TGCAGTGCCCAGAGGGAGGCAGGGGGCGCGAACCTTGGAAACACCATATATTTT. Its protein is CSAQREAGGANLGNTIYF.

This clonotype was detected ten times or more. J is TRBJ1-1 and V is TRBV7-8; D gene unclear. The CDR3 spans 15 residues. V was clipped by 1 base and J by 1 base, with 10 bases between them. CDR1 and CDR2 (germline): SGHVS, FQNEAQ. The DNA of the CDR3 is TGTGCCAGCAGCTTAGGACGTTCCCAGAACACTGAAGCTTTCTTT. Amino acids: CASSLGRSQNTEAFF.

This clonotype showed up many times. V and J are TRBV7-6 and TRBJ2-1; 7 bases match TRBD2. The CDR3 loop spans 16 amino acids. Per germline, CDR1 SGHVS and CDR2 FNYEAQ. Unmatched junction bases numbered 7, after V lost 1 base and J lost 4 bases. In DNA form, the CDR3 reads TGTGCCAGCAGCTTAGAGGGCGGGAGTCCTTACAATGAGCAGTTCTTC. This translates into CASSLEGGSPYNEQFF.

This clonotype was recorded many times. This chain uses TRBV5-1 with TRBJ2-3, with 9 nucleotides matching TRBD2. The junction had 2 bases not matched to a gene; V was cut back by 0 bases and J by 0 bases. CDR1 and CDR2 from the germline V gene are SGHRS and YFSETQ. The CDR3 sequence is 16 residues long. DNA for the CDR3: TGCGCCAGCAGCTTGGGGACTAGCGATAGCACAGATACGCAGTATTTT. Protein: CASSLGTSDSTDTQYF.

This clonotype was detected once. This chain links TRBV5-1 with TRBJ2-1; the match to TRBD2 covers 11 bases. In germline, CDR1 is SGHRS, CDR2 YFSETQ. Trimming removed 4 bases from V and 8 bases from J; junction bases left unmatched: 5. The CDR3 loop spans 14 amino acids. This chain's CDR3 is CASSISGRVDEQFF. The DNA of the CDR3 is TGCGCCAGCAGCATTAGCGGGAGGGTAGATGAGCAGTTCTTC. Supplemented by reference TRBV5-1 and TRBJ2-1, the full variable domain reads KAGVTQTPRYLIKTRGQQVTLSCSPISGHRSVSWYQQTPGQGLQFLFEYFSETQRNKGNFPGRFSGRQFSNSRSEMNVSTLELGDSALYLCASSISGRVDEQFFGPGTRLTVL.

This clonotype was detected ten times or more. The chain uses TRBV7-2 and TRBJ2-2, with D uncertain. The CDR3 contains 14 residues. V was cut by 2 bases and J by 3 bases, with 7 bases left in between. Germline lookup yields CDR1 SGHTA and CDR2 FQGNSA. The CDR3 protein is CASSLRRDTGELFF. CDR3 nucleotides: TGTGCCAGCAGCTTAAGACGGGACACCGGGGAGCTGTTTTTT. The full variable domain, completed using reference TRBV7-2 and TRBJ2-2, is GAGVSQSPSNKVTEKGKDVELRCDPISGHTALYWYRQSLGQGLEFLIYFQGNSAPDKSGLPSDRFSAERTGGSVSTLTIQRTQQEDSAVYLCASSLRRDTGELFFGEGSRLTVL.

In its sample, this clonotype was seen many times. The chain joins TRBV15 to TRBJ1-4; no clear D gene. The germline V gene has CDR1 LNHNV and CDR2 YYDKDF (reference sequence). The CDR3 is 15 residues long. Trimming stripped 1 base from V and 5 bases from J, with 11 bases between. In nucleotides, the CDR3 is TGTGCCACCAGCAGAGGTGGCAGGCAAAATGAAAAACTGTTTTTT. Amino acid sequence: CATSRGGRQNEKLFF.

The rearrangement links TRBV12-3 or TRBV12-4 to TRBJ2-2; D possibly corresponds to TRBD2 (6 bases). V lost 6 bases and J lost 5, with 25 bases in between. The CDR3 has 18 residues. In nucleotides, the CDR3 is TGTGCCAGCAGGCCTACCCCCGGGACTGCCCCGGAGACCGGGGAGCTGTTTTTT. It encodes CASRPTPGTAPETGELFF.

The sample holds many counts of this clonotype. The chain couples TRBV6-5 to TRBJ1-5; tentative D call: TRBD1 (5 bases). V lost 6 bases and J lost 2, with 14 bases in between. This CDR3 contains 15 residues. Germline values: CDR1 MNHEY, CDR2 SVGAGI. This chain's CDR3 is CASRIDRNGNQPQHF. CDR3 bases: TGTGCCAGCAGGATAGACAGAAATGGCAATCAGCCCCAGCATTTT.

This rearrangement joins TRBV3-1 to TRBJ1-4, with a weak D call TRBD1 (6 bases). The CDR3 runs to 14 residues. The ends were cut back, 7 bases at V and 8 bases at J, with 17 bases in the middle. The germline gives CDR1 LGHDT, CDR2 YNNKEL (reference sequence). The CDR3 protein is CASTDRQEAEKLFF. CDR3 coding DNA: TGTGCCAGCACAGACCGACAGGAGGCCGAAAAACTGTTTTTT.

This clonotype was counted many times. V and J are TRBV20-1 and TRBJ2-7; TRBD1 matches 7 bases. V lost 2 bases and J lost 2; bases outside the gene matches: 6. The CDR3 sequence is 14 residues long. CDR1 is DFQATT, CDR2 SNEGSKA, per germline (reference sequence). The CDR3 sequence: CSARTTTGPYEQYF. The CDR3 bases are TGCAGTGCTAGAACCACGACAGGGCCCTACGAGCAGTACTTC.